This TCR beta chain is drawn from a study of T cell responses to AZD1222 COVID-19 vaccine. Here immunoSEQ multiplex PCR was the method, and the copy in TCRdb shows in-frame clones only, minus some. The sample comprises some 200,000 clones, approximately 90% of which are singletons, and roughly 0.99% rests with the top ten. J lost 6 bases, V lost 4 bases, and 4 bases had no gene match. The CDR3 runs to 13 residues. Germline V gives CDR1 LNHDA, CDR2 SQIVND (reference sequence). V usage is TRBV19 and J usage is TRBJ1-2; 8 bases align to TRBD1. The material sequenced was peripheral blood, taken on day 0 of AZD1222 vaccination. The clonotype comes from an adult in good health. The CDR3 region is CASSTTGVDGYTF. The DNA for the CDR3 is TGTGCCAGTAGTACGACAGGGGTTGATGGCTACACCTTC.